Below, one T cell receptor (beta chain) is given with its context. The data were obtained in a study of monozygotic twins with inflammatory bowel disease. The germline gives CDR1 KGHSH, CDR2 LQKENI. CDR3 length: 15 residues. From its re-call of the 5' RACE reads, TCRdb lists each CDR3 protein once, without DNA. In total, the table holds approximately 330,000 distinct CDR3 sequences. The TCR was taken from a human donor with ulcerative colitis or Crohn's disease, or a healthy co-twin of an affected twin (not recorded which). The J gene is TRBJ1-1, the V gene TRBV18; as DNA is missing, the TRBD1 call by TCRdb cannot be tested. The sequencing sample was made of blood. The CDR3 loop reads CASSPESGQRLGAFF. The variable domain in full, completed from reference TRBV18 and TRBJ1-1, reads NAGVMQNPRHLVRRRGQEARLRCSPMKGHSHVYWYRQLPEEGLKFMVYLQKENIIDESGMPKERFSAEFPKEGPSILRIQQVVRGDSAAYFCASSPESGQRLGAFFGQGTRLTVV.